This passage covers 5 T cell receptor beta chains from one sample sequenced in a study of T cell responses to AZD1222 COVID-19 vaccine. The table came from immunoSEQ multiplex PCR; TCRdb's copy has only in-frame clones and leaves some out. The top ten clones hold under 4.5% of a sample with around 130,000 clones, roughly 92% of them seen once. This specimen was peripheral blood, taken 28 days after the second AZD1222 dose. These TCRs come from an adult who received the AZD1222 COVID-19 vaccine.

The chain joins TRBV12-2 to TRBJ1-1. TRBV12-2 corresponds to a pseudogene. CDR3 length: 18 residues. In nucleotides, the CDR3 is TGTGCAAGTCGCGGCCGTAAGGGGGGATCGTATGAAATCACTGAAGCTTTCTTT. Protein sequence: CASRGRKGGSYEITEAFF.

A single count supports this clone. This chain joins TRBV7-8 and TRBJ2-7; 7 nucleotides align to TRBD1. V shed 2 bases and J 3 bases; nucleotides not matched to a gene: 7. This CDR3 is built from 15 residues. The germline gives CDR1 SGHVS, CDR2 FQNEAQ. This chain's CDR3 is CASSLWGQSDYEQYF. In nucleotides, the CDR3 is TGTGCCAGCAGCTTATGGGGACAGTCAGACTACGAGCAGTACTTC.

The chain recombines TRBV28 with TRBJ2-7; D is possibly TRBD2 (7 bases). Looked up from germline, CDR1 is MDHEN and CDR2 is SYDVKM. There are 18 residues in the CDR3. Deletions cut 3 bases from V and 1 base from J, with 22 bases between. In DNA, the CDR3 is TGTGCCAGCAGTTTTGTAGGCAGGGGAGGGTTTCTTTCCTACGAGCAGTACTTC. It translates to CASSFVGRGGFLSYEQYF.

The genes are TRBV5-1 and TRBJ2-2, with D perhaps TRBD2 (6 bases). The CDR3 has 15 residues. Per germline, CDR1 SGHRS and CDR2 YFSETQ. V was shortened by 1 base and J by 3 bases, with 10 bases between the two germline ends. The DNA of the CDR3 is TGCGCCAGCAGCTTGCAGGGCGGGGACACCGGGGAGCTGTTTTTT. Translated, it gives CASSLQGGDTGELFF.

This sequence joins TRBV11-2 and TRBJ2-7; 7 nucleotides match TRBD1. Germline V lookup: CDR1 SGHAT, CDR2 FQNNGV. V trimming: 3 bases; J trimming: 2 bases; junction bases outside the gene matches: 13. This CDR3 contains 17 residues. The CDR3 here is CASSLARQGGSPYEQYF. For the CDR3, the DNA is TGTGCCAGCAGCTTGGCTCGACAGGGTGGAAGCCCCTACGAGCAGTACTTC.